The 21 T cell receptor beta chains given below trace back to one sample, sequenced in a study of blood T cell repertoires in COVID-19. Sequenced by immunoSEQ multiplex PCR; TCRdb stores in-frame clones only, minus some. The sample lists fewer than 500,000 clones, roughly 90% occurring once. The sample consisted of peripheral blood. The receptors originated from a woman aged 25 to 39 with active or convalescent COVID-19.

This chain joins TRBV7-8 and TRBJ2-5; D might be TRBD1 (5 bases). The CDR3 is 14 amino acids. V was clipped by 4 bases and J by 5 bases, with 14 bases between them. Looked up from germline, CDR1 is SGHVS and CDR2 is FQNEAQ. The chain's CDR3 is CASSWIRVGETQYF. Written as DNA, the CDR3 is TGTGCCAGCAGCTGGATCAGGGTTGGGGAGACCCAGTACTTC.

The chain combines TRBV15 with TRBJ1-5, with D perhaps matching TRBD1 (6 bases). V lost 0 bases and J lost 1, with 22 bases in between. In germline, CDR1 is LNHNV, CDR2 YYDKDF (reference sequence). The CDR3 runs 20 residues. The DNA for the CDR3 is TGTGCCACCAGCAGAGATGATATAGTAGGGGGGGCAACAAGCAATCAGCCCCAGCATTTT. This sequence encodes CATSRDDIVGGATSNQPQHF. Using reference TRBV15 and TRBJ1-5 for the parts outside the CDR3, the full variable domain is DAMVIQNPRYQVTQFGKPVTLSCSQTLNHNVMYWYQQKSSQAPKLLFHYYDKDFNNEADTPDNFQSRRPNTSFCFLDIRSPGLGDTAMYLCATSRDDIVGGATSNQPQHFGDGTRLSIL.

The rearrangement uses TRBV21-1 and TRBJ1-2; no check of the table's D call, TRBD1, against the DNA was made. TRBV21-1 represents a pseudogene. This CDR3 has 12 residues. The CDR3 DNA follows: TGTGCCAGCAGCCTAAGGACATATGGCTACACCTTC. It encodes CASSLRTYGYTF.

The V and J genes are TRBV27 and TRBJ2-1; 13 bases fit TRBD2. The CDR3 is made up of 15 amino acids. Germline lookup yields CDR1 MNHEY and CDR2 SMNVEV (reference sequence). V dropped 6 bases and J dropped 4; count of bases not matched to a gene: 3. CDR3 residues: CASSSLAGGYNEQFF. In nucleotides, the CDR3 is TGTGCCAGCAGCTCACTAGCGGGAGGGTACAATGAGCAGTTCTTC.

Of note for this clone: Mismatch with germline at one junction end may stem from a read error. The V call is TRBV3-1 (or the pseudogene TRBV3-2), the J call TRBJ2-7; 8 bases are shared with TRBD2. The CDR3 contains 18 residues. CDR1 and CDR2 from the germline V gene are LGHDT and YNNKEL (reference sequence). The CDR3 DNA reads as TGTGCCAGCAGCCAAGACTATCCGGGACTAGGAACCTCCTCCGAGCAGTACTTC. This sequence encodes CASSQDYPGLGTSSEQYF.

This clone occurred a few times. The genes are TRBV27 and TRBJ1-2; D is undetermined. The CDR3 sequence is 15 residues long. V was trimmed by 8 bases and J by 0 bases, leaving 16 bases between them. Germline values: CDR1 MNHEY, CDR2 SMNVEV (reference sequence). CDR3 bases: TGTGCCAGCCGGACGGGGTCTCCAGCTAACTATGGCTACACCTTC. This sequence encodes CASRTGSPANYGYTF.

CDR3 loop: CASSPGTGEPANTGELFF. In DNA, the CDR3 is TGTGCCAGCAGTCCCGGGACAGGGGAGCCCGCGAACACCGGGGAGCTGTTTTTT. The chain joins TRBV6-2 or TRBV6-3 to TRBJ2-2; 10 nucleotides match TRBD1. V gave up 5 bases and J gave up 0 bases; unmatched junction bases: 9. Germline V CDR1 and CDR2: MNHEY, SVGEGT. The CDR3 extends over 18 amino acids.

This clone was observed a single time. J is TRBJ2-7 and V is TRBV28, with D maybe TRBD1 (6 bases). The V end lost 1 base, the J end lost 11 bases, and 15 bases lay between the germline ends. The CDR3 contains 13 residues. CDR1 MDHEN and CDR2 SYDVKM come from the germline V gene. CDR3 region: CASSLYSDSKEYF. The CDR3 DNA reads TGTGCCAGCAGTTTATATTCGGACAGTAAGGAGTACTTC.

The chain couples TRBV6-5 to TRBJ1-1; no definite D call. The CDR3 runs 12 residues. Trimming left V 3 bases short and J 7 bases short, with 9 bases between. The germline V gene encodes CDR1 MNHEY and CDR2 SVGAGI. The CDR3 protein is CASSYGGLEAFF. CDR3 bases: TGTGCCAGCAGTTATGGCGGGCTTGAAGCTTTCTTT.

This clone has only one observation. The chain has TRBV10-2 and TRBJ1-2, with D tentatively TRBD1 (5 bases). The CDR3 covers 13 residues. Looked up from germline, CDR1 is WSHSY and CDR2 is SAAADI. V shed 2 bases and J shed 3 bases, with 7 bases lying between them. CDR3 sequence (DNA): TGCGCCAGCAGTGAGCAGGGTGACTATGGCTACACCTTC. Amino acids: CASSEQGDYGYTF.

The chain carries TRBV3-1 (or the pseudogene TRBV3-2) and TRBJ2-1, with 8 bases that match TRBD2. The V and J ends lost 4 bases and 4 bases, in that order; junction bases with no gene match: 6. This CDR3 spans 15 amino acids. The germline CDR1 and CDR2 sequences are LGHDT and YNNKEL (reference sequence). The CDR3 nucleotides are TGTGCCAGCAGCCCAATTAGCGGGGAGTACAATGAGCAGTTCTTC. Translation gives CASSPISGEYNEQFF.

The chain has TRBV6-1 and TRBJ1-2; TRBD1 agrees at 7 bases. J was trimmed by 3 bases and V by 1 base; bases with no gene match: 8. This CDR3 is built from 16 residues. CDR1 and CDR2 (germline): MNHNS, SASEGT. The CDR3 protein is CASSEVSRTGDYGYTF. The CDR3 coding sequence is TGTGCCAGCAGTGAAGTTTCCCGAACAGGGGACTATGGCTACACCTTC.

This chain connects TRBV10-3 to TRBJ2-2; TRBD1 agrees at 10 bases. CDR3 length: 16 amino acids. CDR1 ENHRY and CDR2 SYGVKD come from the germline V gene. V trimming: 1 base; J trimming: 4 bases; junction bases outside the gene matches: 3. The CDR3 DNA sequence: TGTGCCATCAGTGAGTGGACAGGGGGAAGCACCGGGGAGCTGTTTTTT. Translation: CAISEWTGGSTGELFF.

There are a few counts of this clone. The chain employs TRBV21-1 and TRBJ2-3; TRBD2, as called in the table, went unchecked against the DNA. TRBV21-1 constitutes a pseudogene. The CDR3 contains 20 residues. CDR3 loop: CASSKALPSGSRTNTDTQYF. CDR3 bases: TGTGCCAGCAGCAAAGCTCTGCCTAGCGGGAGCAGAACTAACACAGATACGCAGTATTTT.

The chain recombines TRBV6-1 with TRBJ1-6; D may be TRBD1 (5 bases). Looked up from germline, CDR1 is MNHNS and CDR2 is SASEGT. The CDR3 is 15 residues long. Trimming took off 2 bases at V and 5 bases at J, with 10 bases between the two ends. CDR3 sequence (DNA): TGTGCCAGCAGTGAAACGGGGGGTGATAATTCACCCCTCCACTTT. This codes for CASSETGGDNSPLHF.

The CDR3 DNA sequence: TGTGCCAGCAGCTTAGCCACTACGACAGGGGGCCAAGAGACCCAGTACTTC. It codes for CASSLATTTGGQETQYF. The chain combines TRBV11-2 with TRBJ2-5, with TRBD1 matching 9 bases. The germline gives CDR1 SGHAT, CDR2 FQNNGV. Trimming cost V 1 base and J 1 base; bases outside gene matches: 7. This CDR3 comprises 17 residues.

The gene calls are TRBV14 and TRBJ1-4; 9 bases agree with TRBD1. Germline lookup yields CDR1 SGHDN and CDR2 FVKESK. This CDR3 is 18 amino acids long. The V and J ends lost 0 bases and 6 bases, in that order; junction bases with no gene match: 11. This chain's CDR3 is CASSQDYRQGVFDEKLFF. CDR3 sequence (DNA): TGTGCCAGCAGCCAAGATTACCGACAGGGGGTATTTGATGAAAAACTGTTTTTT.

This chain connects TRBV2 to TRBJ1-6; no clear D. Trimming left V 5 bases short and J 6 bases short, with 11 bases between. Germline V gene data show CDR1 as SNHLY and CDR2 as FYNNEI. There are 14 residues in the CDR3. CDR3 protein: CASSTGKSNSPLHF. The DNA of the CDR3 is TGTGCCAGCAGTACCGGTAAAAGTAATTCACCCCTCCACTTT.

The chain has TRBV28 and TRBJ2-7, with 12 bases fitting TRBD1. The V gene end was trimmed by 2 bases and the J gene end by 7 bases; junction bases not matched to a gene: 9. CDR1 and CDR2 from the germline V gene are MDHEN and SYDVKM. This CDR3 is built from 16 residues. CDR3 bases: TGTGCCAGCAGTTTAGCGGGACAGGGGGCGCCGGGTGAGCAGTACTTC. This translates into CASSLAGQGAPGEQYF.

The CDR3 here is CASSVGGTSGAKPYEQYF. The CDR3 DNA reads as TGTGCCAGCAGCGTAGGGGGGACTAGCGGGGCTAAACCCTACGAGCAGTACTTC. J is TRBJ2-7 and V is TRBV9; 13 positions agree with TRBD2. The CDR3 has 18 residues. V dropped 0 bases and J dropped 2; count of bases not matched to a gene: 8. Germline V CDR1 and CDR2: SGDLS, YYNGEE. The whole variable domain, remainder taken from reference TRBV9 and TRBJ2-7, is DSGVTQTPKHLITATGQRVTLRCSPRSGDLSVYWYQQSLDQGLQFLIQYYNGEERAKGNILERFSAQQFPDLHSELNLSSLELGDSALYFCASSVGGTSGAKPYEQYFGPGTRLTVT.

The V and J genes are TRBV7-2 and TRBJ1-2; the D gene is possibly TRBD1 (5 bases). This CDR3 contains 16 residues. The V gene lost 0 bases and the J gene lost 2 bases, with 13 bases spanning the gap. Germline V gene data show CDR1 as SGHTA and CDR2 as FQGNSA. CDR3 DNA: TGTGCCAGCAGCTTAGCCTTTACGGGGGGGAACTATGGCTACACCTTC. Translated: CASSLAFTGGNYGYTF.